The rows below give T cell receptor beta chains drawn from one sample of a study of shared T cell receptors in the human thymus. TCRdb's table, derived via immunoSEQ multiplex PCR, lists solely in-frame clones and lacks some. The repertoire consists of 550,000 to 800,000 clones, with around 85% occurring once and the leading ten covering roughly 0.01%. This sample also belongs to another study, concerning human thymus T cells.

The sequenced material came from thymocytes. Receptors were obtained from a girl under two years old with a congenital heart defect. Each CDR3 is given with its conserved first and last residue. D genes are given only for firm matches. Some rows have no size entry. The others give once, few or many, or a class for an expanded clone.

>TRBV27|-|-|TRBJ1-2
TGTGCCAGCAGTTTGACATCCAACTATGGCTACACCTTC
CASSLTSNYGYTF
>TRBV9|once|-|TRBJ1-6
TGTGCCAGCAGCGTCGGGGGGACTAATTCACCCCTCCACTTT
CASSVGGTNSPLHF
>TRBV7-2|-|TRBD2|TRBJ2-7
TGTGCCAGCAGCCCTAGCGGGGGACTATCCTACGAGCAGTACTTC
CASSPSGGLSYEQYF
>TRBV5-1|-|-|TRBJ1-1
TGCGCCAGCAGCTCGGAGAATGAACCCCCAGAGAACACTGAAGCTTTCTTT
CASSSENEPPENTEAFF
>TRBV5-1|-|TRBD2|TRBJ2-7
TGCGCCAGCAGCGCCAGTGGTGGAGCGGGGGACTCCTACGAGCAGTACTTC
CASSASGGAGDSYEQYF
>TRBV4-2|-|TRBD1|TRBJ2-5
TGTGCCAGCAGCCAAGATCCAGGGGGAGAGACCCAGTACTTC
CASSQDPGGETQYF
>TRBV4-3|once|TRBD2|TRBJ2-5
TGCGCCAGCAGCCAAGATAGCGGGGGGCAAGAGACCCAGTACTTC
CASSQDSGGQETQYF
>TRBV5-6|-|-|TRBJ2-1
TGTGCCAGCAGCTTGGGACCCCCCCCGGGGAGTGAGCAGTTCTTC
CASSLGPPPGSEQFF
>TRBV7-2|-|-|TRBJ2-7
TGTGCCAGCAGCCAGTACACAGGGTCTGGCGACTTCTACGAGCAGTACTTC
CASSQYTGSGDFYEQYF
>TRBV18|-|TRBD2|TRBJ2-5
TGTGCCAGCTCACTAAATTTAGCGGGGAAGGAGGAGACCCAGTACTTC
CASSLNLAGKEETQYF
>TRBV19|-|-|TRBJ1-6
TGTGCCAGTAGCACAAGAGGAGACAGGTTACCCCACTTT
CASSTRGDRLPHF
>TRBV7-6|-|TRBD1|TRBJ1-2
TGTGCCAGCAGCTTAGTACAGGGGGAGGAGGGCTACACCTTC
CASSLVQGEEGYTF
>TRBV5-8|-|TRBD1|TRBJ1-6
TGTGCCAGCAGCTCCGCGGACAGGGAGATACCCCTCCACTTT
CASSSADREIPLHF
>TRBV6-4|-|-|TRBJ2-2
TGTGCCAGCAGCCCAGGACAGGGAGGGGCCGGGGAGCTGTTTTTT
CASSPGQGGAGELFF
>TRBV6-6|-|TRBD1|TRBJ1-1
TGTGCCAGCAGTTCCGGGACAGGGGTAAACACTGAAGCTTTCTTT
CASSSGTGVNTEAFF
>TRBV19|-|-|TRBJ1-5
TGTGCCAGTAGTATCGCGGTCACCCCCCACACTCAGCCCCAGCATTTT
CASSIAVTPHTQPQHF
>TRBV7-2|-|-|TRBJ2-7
TGTGCCAGCAGCCCTCGTTACGCGGGCGAGCAGTACTTC
CASSPRYAGEQYF
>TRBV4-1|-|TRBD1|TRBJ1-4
TGCGCCAGCAGCCAAGACTGGACAGGGGATGAAAAACTGTTTTTT
CASSQDWTGDEKLFF
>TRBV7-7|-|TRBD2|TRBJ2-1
TGTGCTAGCAGCCCCCGCTTAGCGGGGAGCAATGAGCAGTTCTTC
CASSPRLAGSNEQFF
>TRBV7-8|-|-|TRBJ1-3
TGTGCCAGCAGCTTAGTATTACAGGCACCCATATATTTT
CASSLVLQAPIYF
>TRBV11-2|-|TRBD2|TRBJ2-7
TGTGCCAGCAGCTGTAGCGGGGGGGCTCTATACGAGCAGTACTTC
CASSCSGGALYEQYF
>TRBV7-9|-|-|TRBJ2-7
TGTGCCAGCAGCTTAAACGGCAGGATAAGCTCCTACGAGCAGTACTTC
CASSLNGRISSYEQYF
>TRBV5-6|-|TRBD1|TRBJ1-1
TGTGCCAGCAGCTCCTGGACAGGGGTGGACACTGAAGCTTTCTTT
CASSSWTGVDTEAFF
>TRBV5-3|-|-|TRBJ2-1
TGTGCCAGAAGCCAGGACCATAACGGGGAAAACAATGAGCAGTTCTTC
CARSQDHNGENNEQFF
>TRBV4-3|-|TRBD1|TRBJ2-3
TGCGCCAGCAGCCCATCACCGGGACAGGGGAGAGATACGCAGTATTTT
CASSPSPGQGRDTQYF
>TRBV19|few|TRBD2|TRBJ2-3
TGTGCCAGTAGTATAGGTTCTAGCGGGGGGGATGATACGCAGTATTTT
CASSIGSSGGDDTQYF
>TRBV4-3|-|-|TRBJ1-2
TGCGCCAGCAGCCAAGAGACAGAACCCATACGCTATGGCTACACCTTC
CASSQETEPIRYGYTF
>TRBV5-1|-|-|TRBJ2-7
TGCGCCAGCAGCTTGGCCCCAGGGTACCTTGGCGAGCAGTACTTC
CASSLAPGYLGEQYF
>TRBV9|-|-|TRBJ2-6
TGTGCCAGCAGCGATGCTCGGTCTGGGGCCAACGTCCTGACTTTC
CASSDARSGANVLTF
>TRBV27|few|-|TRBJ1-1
TGTGCCAGCAGTTTATCCCCAGGGAAGGGTTGGAACACTGAAGCTTTCTTT
CASSLSPGKGWNTEAFF
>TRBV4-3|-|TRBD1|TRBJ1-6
TGCGCCAGCAGCCAATTAGAACAGGGGAATTCACCCCTCCACTTT
CASSQLEQGNSPLHF
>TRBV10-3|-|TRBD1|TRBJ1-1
TGTGCCATCAGTGGGGCCCAGAGAGGGACAGGGGGCTCGAGTGGAGCTTTCTTT
CAISGAQRGTGGSSGAFF
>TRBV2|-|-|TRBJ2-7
TGTGCCAGCAGAAATCCGGGACAACCATCCTACGAGCAGTACTTC
CASRNPGQPSYEQYF
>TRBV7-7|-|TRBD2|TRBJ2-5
TGTGCCAGCAGCCCGAACGGGGGGGATTCGCAGTACTTC
CASSPNGGDSQYF
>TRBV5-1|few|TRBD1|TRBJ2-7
TGCGCCAGCAGCCGTAGACAGGGTGAGGACGAGCAGTACTTC
CASSRRQGEDEQYF
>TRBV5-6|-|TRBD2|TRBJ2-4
TGTGCCAGCAGCTTGGAACGACACAGCGGGACCCTAGCCAAAAACATTCAGTACTTC
CASSLERHSGTLAKNIQYF
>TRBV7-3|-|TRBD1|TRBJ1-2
TGTGCCAGCACCAACGACAGGGTCTATGGCTACACCTTC
CASTNDRVYGYTF